The clone carrying this T cell receptor beta chain appeared a single time. The entry originates in a study of memory CD4+ T cells and cytomegalovirus serostatus. Across the whole study: Healthy Belgian adult donors included fewer than 10 CMV-positive and some 24 CMV-negative people.

Only in-frame clones appear in the TCRdb table, and some are missing; sequencing was by immunoSEQ multiplex PCR. In the table there are under 85,000 clones, 60% to 80% of which are singletons. Per germline, CDR1 SGDLS and CDR2 YYNGEE. This CDR3 comprises 15 residues. The V end was cut by 0 bases, the J end by 8 bases, with 14 bases between. Single viable CD3+CD4+CD8-CD45RO+ cells were sorted as the memory CD4+ T cells. Material: memory CD4+ T cells from blood. The V and J genes are TRBV9 and TRBJ1-4; TRBD1 is a possible D gene (6 bases). This receptor was taken from an adult in good health and CMV-seropositive. The DNA for the CDR3 is TGTGCCAGCAGCGTAGAGACAGGACCGGACGAAAAACTGTTTTTT. Translating gives CASSVETGPDEKLFF.